This T cell receptor (beta chain) was observed in a study of lymphopenia after photon versus proton radiotherapy (dated by TCRdb to between 2018 and 2020). For the wider study: The study compared the immunological effects of photon versus proton radiation therapy in patients with gastrointestinal tumors who developed high-grade lymphopenia. The goal of the study was to describe how the two radiation modalities differ in their effects on the immune system. The cohort included approximately 22 patients with gastrointestinal tumors who developed lymphopenia after receiving either photon or proton therapy. The study at large found these results: Across the cohort, an inverse correlation was found between a larger post-nadir drop in TCR diversity and overall survival time among patients who died. The survival association was assessed only in patients who died, and better survival with proton therapy was presented by the authors as a possibility rather than a demonstrated result. During treatment, patients who received photon therapy lost naive T cells and TCR diversity and gained effector/memory populations, whereas patients who received proton therapy remained relatively stable. After the lymphocyte count nadir, oligoclonal expansion, especially of CD8+ Temra cells, was observed in photon-treated repertoires, and the drop in diversity was driven by this expansion.

Libraries were constructed by the immunoSEQ multiplex PCR assay. Alongside multiparametric flow cytometry, deep sequencing of rearranged TCR beta loci was used to profile the T cell repertoires. The table was pulled from immuneACCESS by TCRdb, which kept in-frame rearrangements only. Such tables lose some clones; where checked, under half of the loss comes from unresolved V genes, and the rest has no known cause. This sample gives about 7,500 clones in total; 70% to 90% of them show up just once. Clones ranked in the top ten supply more than 3% of the sample. The CDR3 holds 17 amino acids from the cysteine to the phenylalanine. Of all the DNA, just the CDR3 is kept, 51 bases in frame from base 1. After removal of 2 bases from V and 3 bases from J, the junction retains 9 bases not matched to a gene. CDR1 and CDR2 were assigned from the germline V gene as SGHTA and FQGNSA. With respect to this clone: Its antigen is unknown. Base quality data are lacking; no much larger clone is found one base away.

This TCR came from a woman in her 70s with pancreatic cancer. The specimen was peripheral blood, collected from a patient treated with photon-based radiotherapy. The chain is encoded by TRBV7-2 joined to TRBJ2-1; the central 8 bases match TRBD2. The CDR3 in this case is CASSLRSSGSLYNEQFF. Read as DNA, the sequence is TGTGCCAGCAGCTTACGGTCAAGCGGGAGTCTCTACAATGAGCAGTTCTTC.